These 26 T cell receptor beta chains came from one sample sequenced in a study of blood T cell repertoires in COVID-19. TCRdb's copy holds only in-frame clones and misses some; the assay was immunoSEQ multiplex PCR. Of roughly 500,000 clones in the sample, approximately 90% were seen once. The specimen was PBMCs or T cells enriched from blood (not recorded which). The origin of the receptors is a middle-aged woman who had recovered from COVID-19.

The chain is built from TRBV5-1 and TRBJ2-3; TRBD1 aligns across 9 bases. The germline V gene has CDR1 SGHRS and CDR2 YFSETQ. This CDR3 contains 15 residues. V was clipped by 4 bases and J by 2 bases; unmatched bases: 5. In DNA, the CDR3 is TGCGCCAGCAGCCTCGACAGGGGGAACACAGATACGCAGTATTTT. It yields the protein CASSLDRGNTDTQYF.

The chain is built from TRBV4-2 and TRBJ1-3; D possibly corresponds to TRBD1 (5 bases). Germline-derived CDR1 and CDR2 are LGHNA and YNFKEQ. The CDR3 loop spans 16 amino acids. V gave up 6 bases and J gave up 3 bases, with 18 bases separating them. CDR3 amino acids: CASSLIQLGVGNTIYF. CDR3 DNA: TGTGCCAGCAGTCTAATCCAGCTAGGGGTTGGAAACACCATATATTTT.

This clone was recorded once. This chain links TRBV6-6 with TRBJ2-1; 11 bases are shared with TRBD2. This CDR3 comprises 13 residues. Per the germline V gene, CDR1 is MNHNY and CDR2 is SVGAGI (reference sequence). V lost 10 bases to trimming and J lost 9 bases; unmatched junction nucleotides: 8. CDR3 sequence reads: CATHSGRESEQFF. The CDR3, as DNA: TGTGCCACCCATAGCGGGAGGGAGAGTGAGCAGTTCTTC.

This chain uses TRBV12-3 or TRBV12-4 with TRBJ1-2; D perhaps matches TRBD1 (6 bases). V was clipped by 6 bases and J by 8 bases, with 16 bases between them. This CDR3 has 13 residues. The CDR3 sequence is CASRKGGAKGYTF. CDR3 nucleotide sequence: TGTGCCAGCAGAAAAGGGGGGGCGAAGGGCTACACCTTC.

This clone was detected a few times. The V gene is TRBV11-3, the J gene TRBJ1-2; no reliable D call. The V and J ends lost 2 bases and 2 bases respectively, with 6 bases between them. This CDR3 region has 13 residues. Germline CDR1 reads SGHNT; CDR2 reads YENEEA. The CDR3 is CASSLNGNYGYTF. The DNA for the CDR3 is TGTGCCAGCAGCTTAAACGGGAACTATGGCTACACCTTC.

The V and J genes are TRBV5-1 and TRBJ2-3, with a weak D call TRBD2 (6 bases). Germline V lookup: CDR1 SGHRS, CDR2 YFSETQ. CDR3 length equals 12 residues. Trimming took 7 bases from V and 3 from J, leaving 9 bases between them. For the CDR3, the DNA is TGCGCCAGCTTCGGGGGAACAGATACGCAGTATTTT. Translating it yields CASFGGTDTQYF.

This clone was found once. The rearrangement uses TRBV4-1 and TRBJ1-2, with 8 bases aligning to TRBD1. This CDR3 comprises 16 residues. Trimming at V came to 5 bases and at J to 0 bases, leaving 8 bases not matched to a gene. Germline V gene lookup returns CDR1 MGHRA and CDR2 YSYEKL. The CDR3 reads CASSTTGAGANYGYTF. CDR3 DNA: TGCGCCAGCAGCACGACAGGGGCGGGGGCTAACTATGGCTACACCTTC.

The genes are TRBV4-3 and TRBJ2-7; 14 positions match TRBD2. The germline CDR1 and CDR2 sequences are LGHNA and YSLEER. Trimming cost V 0 bases and J 5 bases; bases outside gene matches: 3. The CDR3 sequence is 16 residues long. CDR3 region: CASSQDLGLAGDEQYF. Here the CDR3 DNA reads TGCGCCAGCAGCCAAGATTTGGGACTAGCGGGAGACGAGCAGTACTTC.

The rearrangement links TRBV3-1 (or the pseudogene TRBV3-2) to TRBJ2-5, with D uncertain. The CDR3 is 12 residues long. Germline CDR1 LGHDT, CDR2 YNNKEL (reference sequence). Deletions cut 0 bases from V and 7 bases from J, with 6 bases between. The CDR3 bases are TGTGCCAGCAGCCAAGATTCCGGGACCCAGTACTTC. As protein: CASSQDSGTQYF.

V is TRBV13 and J is TRBJ2-1; possibly TRBD2 for D (6 bases). The germline gives CDR1 PRHDT, CDR2 FYEKMQ (reference sequence). V shed 5 bases and J shed 9 bases, with 17 bases lying between them. The length of the CDR3 is 14 residues. CDR3 in DNA: TGTGCCAGCAGCCCCCTCCGGGGGAGAGGTGAGCAGTTCTTC. Its protein is CASSPLRGRGEQFF. Supplemented by reference TRBV13 and TRBJ2-1, the full variable domain reads AAGVIQSPRHLIKEKRETATLKCYPIPRHDTVYWYQQGPGQDPQFLISFYEKMQSDKGSIPDRFSAQQFSDYHSELNMSSLELGDSALYFCASSPLRGRGEQFFGPGTRLTVL.

V is TRBV5-8 and J is TRBJ1-3, with a possible D match to TRBD1 (6 bases). Trimming took 5 bases from V and 9 from J, leaving 15 bases between them. The V gene's germline CDR1 is SGHTS and CDR2 YDEGEE. The CDR3 length is 13 residues. CDR3 amino acids: CASRRTGSGTIYF. The CDR3 DNA reads as TGTGCCAGCAGACGAACAGGGTCTGGCACCATATATTTT.

Details on this clone: The sample carries other DNA sequences with the same CDR3. The V and J genes are TRBV27 and TRBJ2-1; 12 bases line up with TRBD2. With 4 bases clipped from V and 4 bases from J, the junction kept 2 bases outside the gene matches. Germline values: CDR1 MNHEY, CDR2 SMNVEV (reference sequence). This CDR3 region has 15 residues. CDR3: CASSSGLAGYNEQFF. CDR3 sequence (DNA): TGTGCCAGCAGTTCCGGACTAGCGGGATACAATGAGCAGTTCTTC.

This chain uses TRBV5-1 with TRBJ1-2; perhaps TRBD1 as D (6 bases). Germline CDR1 is SGHRS and CDR2 is YFSETQ. V was clipped by 0 bases and J by 4 bases, with 10 bases between them. This CDR3 is 14 amino acids long. This CDR3 is CASSLDRAGYGYTF. The CDR3 nucleotides read TGCGCCAGCAGCTTGGACAGGGCGGGCTATGGCTACACCTTC.

V is TRBV10-1 and J is TRBJ2-1; TRBD2 aligns across 7 bases. Trimming removed 8 bases from V and 8 bases from J; junction bases left unmatched: 6. The CDR3 totals 12 residues. Looked up from germline, CDR1 is WNHNN and CDR2 is SYGVQD (reference sequence). CDR3 nucleotides: TGCGCCAGCGGACTAGGGGAGGATGAGCAGTTCTTC. Amino acids: CASGLGEDEQFF.

The chain is built from TRBV4-1 and TRBJ2-1; TRBD2 matches 8 bases. The CDR3 is 17 amino acids. The germline CDR1 and CDR2 sequences are MGHRA and YSYEKL. Trimming took 2 bases from V and 1 from J; bases not matched to a gene: 7. The CDR3 nucleotides are TGCGCCAGCAGCCAAATAGGCGGGAGGAGTTCCTACAATGAGCAGTTCTTC. Encoded protein: CASSQIGGRSSYNEQFF.

V is TRBV20-1 and J is TRBJ1-2, with D unresolved. The germline V gene has CDR1 DFQATT and CDR2 SNEGSKA (reference sequence). This CDR3 region has 11 residues. The V end was cut by 5 bases, the J end by 3 bases, with 7 bases between. The CDR3 is CSAEKDYGYTF. CDR3 DNA: TGCAGTGCTGAGAAAGACTATGGCTACACCTTC.

The V call is TRBV3-1 (or the pseudogene TRBV3-2), the J call TRBJ1-5; tentative D call: TRBD1 (5 bases). The CDR3 runs to 15 residues. With 5 bases removed from V and 0 bases from J, the gap between germline ends came to 11 bases. Germline V lookup: CDR1 LGHDT, CDR2 YNNKEL (reference sequence). The CDR3 is CASSYQGNSNQPQHF. The DNA of the CDR3 is TGTGCCAGCAGCTACCAGGGCAATAGCAATCAGCCCCAGCATTTT.

This clone was recorded only once. The chain carries TRBV6-5 and TRBJ2-3; 7 bases line up with TRBD2. The CDR3 totals 15 residues. V gave up 6 bases and J gave up 8 bases; unmatched junction bases: 14. Germline values: CDR1 MNHEY, CDR2 SVGAGI. CDR3 protein: CASSMGTKGSGTQYF. As DNA, the CDR3 is TGTGCCAGCAGCATGGGGACTAAGGGTTCAGGTACGCAGTATTTT.

The chain joins TRBV2 to TRBJ2-2; D may be TRBD2 (5 bases). The ends were cut back, 6 bases at V and 6 bases at J, with 14 bases in the middle. Germline CDR1 is SNHLY and CDR2 is FYNNEI. The CDR3 is made up of 14 amino acids. Here the CDR3 DNA reads TGTGCCAGCAGAAAAACGGACTCCCCCGGGGAGCTGTTTTTT. Translation: CASRKTDSPGELFF. Looking up the rest from reference TRBV2 and TRBJ2-2 gives the full variable domain: EPEVTQTPSHQVTQMGQEVILRCVPISNHLYFYWYRQILGQKVEFLVSFYNNEISEKSEIFDDQFSVERPDGSNFTLKIRSTKLEDSAMYFCASRKTDSPGELFFGEGSRLTVL.

The chain uses TRBV6-2 or TRBV6-3 and TRBJ1-5, with a tentative D call TRBD1 (6 bases). CDR1 MNHEY and CDR2 SVGEGT come from the germline V gene. V lost 4 bases, J lost 2 bases, and 9 bases lay in between. The CDR3 consists of 14 residues. This CDR3 reads CASSFEGGNQPQHF. The CDR3 coding sequence is TGTGCCAGCAGTTTCGAGGGGGGCAATCAGCCCCAGCATTTT.

This clone was seen once. CDR3 in DNA: TGTGCCAGCAGCTTAGTTAGCAGCTTTAATGAAAAACTGTTTTTT. Its translation is CASSLVSSFNEKLFF. The chain carries TRBV7-2 and TRBJ1-4; D is unresolved. The ends were cut back, 1 base at V and 4 bases at J, with 10 bases in the middle. CDR3 length: 15 amino acids. Germline values: CDR1 SGHTA, CDR2 FQGNSA.

This clone occurred many times. The chain is built from TRBV19 and TRBJ1-5; a weak D match, TRBD1 (5 bases). The CDR3 covers 13 residues. Germline assignment: CDR1 LNHDA and CDR2 SQIVND (reference sequence). V shed 4 bases and J shed 4 bases, with 8 bases lying between them. CDR3 loop: CASSRQPNQPQHF. The CDR3 nucleotides read TGTGCCAGTAGTAGACAGCCAAATCAGCCCCAGCATTTT.

This sequence joins TRBV14 and TRBJ2-1; 9 nucleotides match TRBD2. Germline V CDR1 and CDR2: SGHDN, FVKESK. The CDR3 contains 16 residues. After removal of 5 bases from V and 5 bases from J, the junction contained 10 bases not matched to a gene. The CDR3, as DNA: TGTGCCAGCAGCGGTAACAGACTAGCGGAAGACAATGAGCAGTTCTTC. Translating it yields CASSGNRLAEDNEQFF. The whole variable domain, filled in from reference TRBV14 and TRBJ2-1, reads EAGVTQFPSHSVIEKGQTVTLRCDPISGHDNLYWYRRVMGKEIKFLLHFVKESKQDESGMPNNRFLAERTGGTYSTLKVQPAELEDSGVYFCASSGNRLAEDNEQFFGPGTRLTVL.

This rearrangement joins TRBV5-4 to TRBJ2-7, with 16 bases aligning to TRBD2. V shed 4 bases, J shed 2 bases, and the junction held 6 bases outside the gene matches. CDR1 and CDR2 (germline): SGHNT, YYREEE (reference sequence). The CDR3 loop spans 17 amino acids. For the CDR3, the DNA is TGTGCCAGCAGCCCCGGGACTAGCGGGAGGGCGACCTACGAGCAGTACTTC. This gives the protein CASSPGTSGRATYEQYF.

This chain joins TRBV30 and TRBJ2-5, with 8 bases identical to TRBD2. Germline assignment: CDR1 GTSNPN and CDR2 SVGIG (reference sequence). Trimming took 2 bases from V and 3 from J; bases not matched to a gene: 11. The CDR3 runs to 16 residues. The CDR3 here is CAWSPRLAPPKETQYF. Here the CDR3 DNA reads TGTGCCTGGAGTCCCCGACTAGCGCCTCCGAAAGAGACCCAGTACTTC.

This chain connects TRBV4-3 to TRBJ1-2; 7 bases map to TRBD1. Germline V gene data show CDR1 as LGHNA and CDR2 as YSLEER. The CDR3 runs to 15 residues. Trimming took 0 bases from V and 4 from J; bases not matched to a gene: 5. CDR3 sequence reads: CASSQDAQGGYGYTF. The CDR3 region has the DNA TGCGCCAGCAGCCAAGACGCCCAGGGGGGCTATGGCTACACCTTC.